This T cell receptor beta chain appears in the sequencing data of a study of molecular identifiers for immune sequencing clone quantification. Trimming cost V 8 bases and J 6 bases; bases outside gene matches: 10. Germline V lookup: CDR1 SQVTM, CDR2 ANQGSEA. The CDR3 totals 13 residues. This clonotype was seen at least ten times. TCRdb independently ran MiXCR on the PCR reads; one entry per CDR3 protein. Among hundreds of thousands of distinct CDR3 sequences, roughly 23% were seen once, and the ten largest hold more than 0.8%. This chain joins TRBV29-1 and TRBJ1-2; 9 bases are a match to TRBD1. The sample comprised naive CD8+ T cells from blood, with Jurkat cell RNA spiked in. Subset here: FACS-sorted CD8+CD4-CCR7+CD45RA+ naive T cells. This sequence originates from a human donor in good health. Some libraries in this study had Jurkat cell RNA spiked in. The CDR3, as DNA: TGCAGCCCTGAAAACAGGGGGCGTAATGGCTACACCTTC. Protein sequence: CSPENRGRNGYTF.